A selection of T cell receptor beta chains follows, all from one sample in a study of type 1 and type 2 diabetes patients. TCRdb fed the multiplex PCR reads into MiXCR, producing one record per CDR3 protein. The sample carries under 300,000 distinct CDR3 sequences, around 47% recorded once. Sequenced material: peripheral blood mononuclear cells (PBMCs). The source is a man younger than 30 with type 2 diabetes. The CDR3 runs from the conserved cysteine through the conserved F or W. Each record gives: D gene, J gene, clone size, CDR3 length, V gene, CDR3 protein, CDR3 DNA. The D gene is left open where the match is weak. Clone size is shown for a subset of rows, as once, few, many or a class of expanded clone.

d_call: NA
j_call: TRBJ1-1
clone_size: NA
cdr3_length: 17
v_call: TRBV14
cdr3_aa: CASSRYVGPGLGTEAFF
cdr3_nt: TGTGCCAGCAGCCGCTACGTGGGGCCAGGGTTGGGGACTGAAGCTTTCTTT

d_call: TRBD1
j_call: TRBJ1-4
clone_size: NA
cdr3_length: 15
v_call: TRBV6-6
cdr3_aa: CASSEMGTVNEKLFF
cdr3_nt: TGTGCCAGCAGTGAAATGGGGACAGTTAATGAAAAACTGTTTTTT

d_call: TRBD1
j_call: TRBJ2-5
clone_size: few
cdr3_length: 14
v_call: TRBV20-1
cdr3_aa: CSASLGQGKETQYF
cdr3_nt: TGCAGTGCTAGTCTGGGACAGGGAAAAGAGACCCAGTACTTC

d_call: TRBD1
j_call: TRBJ1-4
clone_size: NA
cdr3_length: 14
v_call: TRBV7-9
cdr3_aa: CASSLATGLQRLFF
cdr3_nt: TGTGCCAGCAGTTTAGCGACAGGGCTGCAAAGACTGTTTTTT

d_call: NA
j_call: TRBJ2-7
clone_size: NA
cdr3_length: 16
v_call: TRBV5-1
cdr3_aa: CASSLERGGENHEQYF
cdr3_nt: TGCGCCAGCAGCCTCGAGAGGGGGGGCGAAAACCACGAGCAGTACTTC

d_call: NA
j_call: TRBJ2-7
clone_size: NA
cdr3_length: 16
v_call: TRBV25-1
cdr3_aa: CASSETFGTHSYEQYF
cdr3_nt: TGTGCCAGCAGTGAAACCTTTGGGACGCATTCCTACGAGCAGTACTTC

d_call: TRBD2
j_call: TRBJ2-7
clone_size: NA
cdr3_length: 15
v_call: TRBV25-1
cdr3_aa: CASSESGGAQDEQYF
cdr3_nt: TGTGCCAGCAGTGAATCCGGGGGGGCGCAGGACGAGCAGTACTTC

d_call: NA
j_call: TRBJ2-7
clone_size: NA
cdr3_length: 15
v_call: TRBV7-2
cdr3_aa: CASSLVGGAGREQYF
cdr3_nt: TGTGCCAGCAGCTTAGTTGGTGGCGCTGGTCGGGAGCAGTACTTC

d_call: TRBD2
j_call: TRBJ2-7
clone_size: few
cdr3_length: 14
v_call: TRBV20-1
cdr3_aa: CSAGSGLALYEQYF
cdr3_nt: TGCAGTGCGGGCTCGGGACTAGCGCTCTACGAGCAGTACTTC

d_call: NA
j_call: TRBJ2-1
clone_size: few
cdr3_length: 15
v_call: TRBV2
cdr3_aa: CASIVGQSSYNEQFF
cdr3_nt: TGTGCCAGCATAGTGGGGCAGAGCTCCTACAATGAGCAGTTCTTC

d_call: NA
j_call: TRBJ1-1
clone_size: few
cdr3_length: 12
v_call: TRBV7-6
cdr3_aa: CASSLPGAEAFF
cdr3_nt: TGTGCCAGCAGCTTACCGGGGGCTGAAGCTTTCTTT

d_call: NA
j_call: TRBJ2-5
clone_size: NA
cdr3_length: 16
v_call: TRBV11-2
cdr3_aa: CASSLLEGGVQETQYF
cdr3_nt: TGTGCCAGCAGCTTGTTGGAAGGAGGGGTCCAAGAGACCCAGTACTTC

d_call: NA
j_call: TRBJ2-7
clone_size: NA
cdr3_length: 13
v_call: TRBV28
cdr3_aa: CATEEGLNYEQYF
cdr3_nt: TGTGCCACCGAGGAGGGCCTGAACTACGAGCAGTACTTC

d_call: NA
j_call: TRBJ2-1
clone_size: NA
cdr3_length: 12
v_call: TRBV28
cdr3_aa: CASRFGWDEQFF
cdr3_nt: TGTGCCAGCAGGTTCGGTTGGGATGAGCAGTTCTTC

d_call: TRBD1
j_call: TRBJ2-6
clone_size: NA
cdr3_length: 16
v_call: TRBV20-1
cdr3_aa: CSAETGGVTGANVLTF
cdr3_nt: TGCAGTGCGGAAACAGGGGGCGTGACTGGGGCCAACGTCCTGACTTTC

d_call: TRBD1
j_call: TRBJ1-2
clone_size: NA
cdr3_length: 13
v_call: TRBV30
cdr3_aa: CAADRDQSYGYTF
cdr3_nt: TGTGCCGCTGACAGGGACCAATCCTATGGCTACACCTTC

d_call: TRBD2
j_call: TRBJ2-7
clone_size: NA
cdr3_length: 15
v_call: TRBV19
cdr3_aa: CASSMGLAGSYEQYF
cdr3_nt: TGTGCCAGTAGTATGGGACTAGCGGGTTCCTACGAGCAGTACTTC

d_call: NA
j_call: TRBJ2-5
clone_size: NA
cdr3_length: 11
v_call: TRBV24-1
cdr3_aa: CAARDGETQYF
cdr3_nt: TGTGCCGCAAGGGATGGGGAGACCCAGTACTTC

d_call: TRBD2
j_call: TRBJ2-3
clone_size: many
cdr3_length: 17
v_call: TRBV9
cdr3_aa: CASSVAPSGRGTDTQYF
cdr3_nt: TGTGCCAGCAGCGTAGCTCCTAGCGGGAGGGGCACAGATACGCAGTATTTT

d_call: TRBD1
j_call: TRBJ2-7
clone_size: few
cdr3_length: 15
v_call: TRBV28
cdr3_aa: CASSSPLDRVSEQYF
cdr3_nt: TGTGCCAGCAGTTCCCCCTTAGACAGGGTGTCCGAGCAGTACTTC

d_call: NA
j_call: TRBJ2-1
clone_size: once
cdr3_length: 10
v_call: TRBV29-1
cdr3_aa: CSVVQGFEFF
cdr3_nt: TGCAGCGTCGTACAGGGTTTCGAGTTCTTC

d_call: NA
j_call: TRBJ1-2
clone_size: NA
cdr3_length: 12
v_call: TRBV25-1
cdr3_aa: CASSLVQDGYTF
cdr3_nt: TGTGCCAGCAGTTTAGTTCAGGATGGCTACACCTTC

d_call: NA
j_call: TRBJ2-4
clone_size: NA
cdr3_length: 16
v_call: TRBV7-2
cdr3_aa: CASSSRGVLAKNIQYF
cdr3_nt: TGTGCCAGCAGCTCCCGGGGAGTTCTAGCCAAAAACATTCAGTACTTC

d_call: NA
j_call: TRBJ2-1
clone_size: NA
cdr3_length: 13
v_call: TRBV5-5
cdr3_aa: CASSWEMTGEQFF
cdr3_nt: TGTGCCAGCAGCTGGGAGATGACGGGGGAGCAGTTCTTC

d_call: TRBD1
j_call: TRBJ1-1
clone_size: many
cdr3_length: 14
v_call: TRBV15
cdr3_aa: CATSGRDRNTEAFF
cdr3_nt: TGTGCCACCAGCGGCCGGGACAGGAACACTGAAGCTTTCTTT

d_call: NA
j_call: TRBJ1-5
clone_size: NA
cdr3_length: 15
v_call: TRBV19
cdr3_aa: CASDTNREEWQPQHF
cdr3_nt: TGTGCCAGTGACACCAACAGGGAAGAGTGGCAGCCCCAGCATTTT

d_call: NA
j_call: TRBJ2-1
clone_size: NA
cdr3_length: 15
v_call: TRBV7-2
cdr3_aa: CASSDYTGSYNEQFF
cdr3_nt: TGTGCCAGCAGTGACTACACGGGATCTTACAATGAGCAGTTCTTC

d_call: NA
j_call: TRBJ2-7
clone_size: NA
cdr3_length: 15
v_call: TRBV25-1
cdr3_aa: CASRPSPGGFYEQYF
cdr3_nt: TGTGCCAGCAGACCATCCCCGGGGGGCTTCTACGAGCAGTACTTC

d_call: NA
j_call: TRBJ2-1
clone_size: NA
cdr3_length: 14
v_call: TRBV11-3
cdr3_aa: CASSTGTNFNEQFF
cdr3_nt: TGTGCCAGCAGCACAGGGACAAATTTCAATGAGCAGTTCTTC

d_call: NA
j_call: TRBJ1-2
clone_size: NA
cdr3_length: 13
v_call: TRBV9
cdr3_aa: CASSVVENYGYTF
cdr3_nt: TGTGCCAGCAGCGTCGTGGAAAACTATGGCTACACCTTC

d_call: NA
j_call: TRBJ1-1
clone_size: few
cdr3_length: 15
v_call: TRBV2
cdr3_aa: CASSGGMGVNTEAFF
cdr3_nt: TGTGCCAGCAGTGGGGGGATGGGAGTGAACACTGAAGCTTTCTTT

d_call: NA
j_call: TRBJ1-1
clone_size: many
cdr3_length: 14
v_call: TRBV15
cdr3_aa: CATSRAGTGTEAFF
cdr3_nt: TGTGCCACCAGCAGAGCGGGGACGGGGACTGAAGCTTTCTTT

d_call: NA
j_call: TRBJ2-5
clone_size: many
cdr3_length: 16
v_call: TRBV30
cdr3_aa: CAWRSLGGTSGGLPYF
cdr3_nt: TGTGCCTGGAGAAGCCTTGGAGGGACAAGCGGTGGGTTACCGTACTTC

d_call: TRBD1
j_call: TRBJ2-7
clone_size: few
cdr3_length: 16
v_call: TRBV7-2
cdr3_aa: CASSPGQGLSSYEQYF
cdr3_nt: TGTGCCAGCAGCCCCGGACAGGGACTGTCCTCCTACGAGCAGTACTTC

d_call: NA
j_call: TRBJ2-1
clone_size: NA
cdr3_length: 12
v_call: TRBV7-6
cdr3_aa: CASSLHYNEQFF
cdr3_nt: TGTGCCAGCAGCCTCCACTACAATGAGCAGTTCTTC

d_call: TRBD1
j_call: TRBJ2-5
clone_size: NA
cdr3_length: 15
v_call: TRBV10-2
cdr3_aa: CASSESGGWGETQYF
cdr3_nt: TGCGCCAGCAGTGAGTCAGGGGGCTGGGGGGAGACCCAGTACTTC

d_call: TRBD1
j_call: TRBJ2-3
clone_size: NA
cdr3_length: 17
v_call: TRBV7-2
cdr3_aa: CASSGAGGLFSTDTQYF
cdr3_nt: TGTGCCAGCAGTGGGGCAGGGGGCCTATTTAGCACAGATACGCAGTATTTT

d_call: NA
j_call: TRBJ2-6
clone_size: NA
cdr3_length: 15
v_call: TRBV6-1
cdr3_aa: CASRAGHTGANVPTF
cdr3_nt: TGTGCCAGCAGGGCCGGACATACTGGGGCCAACGTCCCGACTTTC

d_call: NA
j_call: TRBJ1-2
clone_size: NA
cdr3_length: 13
v_call: TRBV29-1
cdr3_aa: CSVEVQSGYGYTF
cdr3_nt: TGCAGCGTTGAAGTTCAGTCCGGCTATGGCTACACCTTC

d_call: TRBD1
j_call: TRBJ2-2
clone_size: NA
cdr3_length: 15
v_call: TRBV12-3/TRBV12-4
cdr3_aa: CASSPGQGYTGELFF
cdr3_nt: TGTGCCAGTAGTCCGGGACAGGGGTACACCGGGGAGCTGTTTTTT

d_call: NA
j_call: TRBJ2-7
clone_size: NA
cdr3_length: 15
v_call: TRBV11-2
cdr3_aa: CASSLAGTFLGEQYF
cdr3_nt: TGTGCCAGCAGCTTAGCAGGCACCTTCCTAGGCGAGCAGTACTTC